This T cell receptor (beta chain) emerged from a study of spatial heterogeneity in lung cancer. Study background: Across the raw uncorrected reads, a unique TCR and UMI combination was observed, on average, more than ten times.

Study-level results: Mutation counts in tumors were tracked by counts of expanded intratumoral alpha and beta TCRs.

Each CDR3 protein gets one entry after TCRdb re-called the 5' RACE reads with MiXCR. Among over a thousand distinct CDR3 sequences listed, roughly 4.6% were seen once. The time point: sample taken at primary tumor resection. Samples came from 72 TRACERx patients with untreated early-stage lung cancer. In germline, CDR1 is SEHNR, CDR2 FQNEAQ (reference sequence). With 6 bases removed from V and 12 bases from J, the gap between germline ends came to 15 bases. The CDR3 has 12 residues. Sample share makes this clonotype medium-sized. Its antigen remains unknown. The source is a male donor with early-stage non-small cell lung cancer. The input for sequencing was lung tumor tissue, taken at surgery. This chain uses TRBV7-9 with TRBJ2-1, with D possibly matching TRBD2 (6 bases). The CDR3 reads CASRNFQGGQFF. The CDR3 bases are TGTGCCAGCAGGAATTTCCAGGGAGGGCAGTTCTTC.